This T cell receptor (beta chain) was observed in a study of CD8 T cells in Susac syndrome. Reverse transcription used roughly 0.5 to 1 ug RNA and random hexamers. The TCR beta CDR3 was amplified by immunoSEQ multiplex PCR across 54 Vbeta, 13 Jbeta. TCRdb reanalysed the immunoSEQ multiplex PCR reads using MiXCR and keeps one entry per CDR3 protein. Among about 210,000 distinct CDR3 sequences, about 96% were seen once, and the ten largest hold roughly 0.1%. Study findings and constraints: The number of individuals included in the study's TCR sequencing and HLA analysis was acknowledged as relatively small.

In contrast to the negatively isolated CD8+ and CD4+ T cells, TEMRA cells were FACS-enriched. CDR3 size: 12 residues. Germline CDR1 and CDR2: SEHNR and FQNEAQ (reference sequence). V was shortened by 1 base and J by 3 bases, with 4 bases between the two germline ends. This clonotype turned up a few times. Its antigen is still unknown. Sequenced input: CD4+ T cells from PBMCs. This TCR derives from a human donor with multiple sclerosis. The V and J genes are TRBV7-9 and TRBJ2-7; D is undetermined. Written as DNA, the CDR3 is TGTGCCAGCAGCTTAGTGGGCTACGAGCAGTACTTC. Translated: CASSLVGYEQYF. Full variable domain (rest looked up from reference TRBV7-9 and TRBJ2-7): DTGVSQNPRHKITKRGQNVTFRCDPISEHNRLYWYRQTLGQGPEFLTYFQNEAQLEKSRLLSDRFSAERPKGSFSTLEIQRTEQGDSAMYLCASSLVGYEQYFGPGTRLTVT.